This entry describes one T cell receptor (beta chain). Its cognate antigen is unknown. This record comes from a study of CXCR3-negative and CXCR3-positive naive CD8 T cells. General study results and limits: In CXCR3-positive naive cells, the TRB CDR3s were more hydrophobic than in CXCR3-negative naive cells.

In preparing the TRB cDNA libraries, 5' RACE with UMI labels was used. From the 5' RACE reads, TCRdb lists one entry per CDR3 protein and no DNA. The table for this sample gives around 120,000 distinct CDR3 sequences. The TCR comes from a human donor in good health. Some clones in this sample may be carry-over from other donors' samples. The sequencing input was naive CXCR3+ CD8+ T cells from blood. Noted subset: CD45RO-CCR7+CD27+CD95- naive CD8+ T cells expressing CXCR3 (TNR3+).

This chain's CDR3 is CASSVGGATNEQFF. The rearrangement uses TRBV9 and TRBJ2-1. The CDR3 has 14 residues. Germline-derived CDR1 and CDR2 are SGDLS and YYNGEE.